The 2 T cell receptor beta chains presented below share a single source sample, sequenced in a study of PD-1 blockade in classical Hodgkin lymphoma. Measured with immunoSEQ multiplex PCR; TCRdb has only the in-frame clones, and not every one. The data contain some 30,000 clones, around 85% of them singletons. Time point reported: cycle 4 day 1 (C4D1), after 5 to 7 weeks of nivolumab. Following autologous stem cell transplantation, relapse occurred in every patient, and exposure to brentuximab vedotin varied. Researchers used magnetic negative selection to pull out pure CD4+ T cells from thawed PBMCs. The source material was CD4+ T cells from blood, sampled before the fourth cycle of nivolumab. Receptors were obtained from a human donor with classical Hodgkin lymphoma.

The chain combines TRBV28 with TRBJ2-2, with 7 bases aligning to TRBD2. Germline values: CDR1 MDHEN, CDR2 SYDVKM. Trimming took 5 bases from V and 4 from J; bases not matched to a gene: 10. This CDR3 is 16 amino acids long. The CDR3 DNA follows: TGTGCCAGCAGTACCGTCCGCGGGAGAGGCACCGGGGAGCTGTTTTTT. Translated, it gives CASSTVRGRGTGELFF.

This chain links TRBV10-2 with TRBJ2-5; no definite D call. V lost 6 bases and J 5 bases, leaving 16 bases between the germline ends. Germline V gives CDR1 WSHSY, CDR2 SAAADI. The CDR3 has 14 residues. The CDR3 sequence: CASSARHGRETQYF. The CDR3 DNA is TGCGCCAGCAGCGCTCGACACGGTAGGGAGACCCAGTACTTC.